This TCR beta chain was obtained from a study of T-cell memory formation after mild COVID-19. Overall study results and limits: Clones that contracted from day 15 to 85 were balanced CD4/CD8, while later expanders leaned CD4+.

TCRdb re-derived calls from the 5' RACE reads in MiXCR, one entry per CDR3 protein. Found here are under 700,000 distinct CDR3 sequences, approximately 20% of them singletons; the top ten hold roughly an eighth. Per the germline V gene, CDR1 is MNHEY and CDR2 is SMNVEV (reference sequence). Trimming stripped 5 bases from V and 2 bases from J, with 13 bases between. The CDR3 length is 15 residues. Comments on this clonotype: Its target is not known.

The chain links TRBV27 to TRBJ1-5; no clear D. This TCR was sampled from an adult woman who had mild COVID-19 (a few samples of this study predate the infection). Cell type and time point are not known. Sequences were obtained from PBMCs or a T cell subset sorted from them (not recorded which). CDR3 in amino acids: CASSPRWAGNQPQHF. The CDR3 DNA reads as TGTGCCAGCAGTCCCCGATGGGCGGGCAATCAGCCCCAGCATTTT.